Listed below are T cell receptor beta chains from one sample, sequenced in a study of identical twins. TCRdb re-called the 5' RACE reads with MiXCR, one entry per CDR3 protein. The sample records hundreds of thousands of distinct CDR3 sequences, 20% to 25% being singletons. The same sample was also studied in work on yellow fever vaccine responses in identical twins.

The sequenced sample was CD4+ T cells sorted from blood. These receptors were collected from a woman between 18 and 29 years old in good health. Each CDR3 is given with its conserved first and last residue. Fields, in order: J gene, D gene, V gene, clone size, CDR3 protein. A D gene is named only where the DNA matches it firmly. Size values are once, few and many counts, or a class for expanded clones, and some rows have none.

TRBJ2-1,TRBD1,TRBV4-1,.,CASSQSGQGGWDEQFF
TRBJ2-1,TRBD2,TRBV20-1,.,CSATGTSGPSYNEQFF
TRBJ2-2,.,TRBV3-1,.,CASSQHGPTGELFF
TRBJ2-3,.,TRBV14,.,CASSQERSDTQYF
TRBJ1-1,.,TRBV20-1,few,CSARDYRGGTEAFF
TRBJ2-7,.,TRBV7-8,few,CASSYSRDAFEQYF
TRBJ2-3,.,TRBV19,.,CASSIARARPDTQYF
TRBJ2-2,.,TRBV5-4,.,CASSLAVTAGELFF
TRBJ2-7,.,TRBV5-6,.,CASSLSAAPFYEQYF
TRBJ1-5,.,TRBV12-3/TRBV12-4,many,CASSSKGGTSNQPQHF
TRBJ2-3,.,TRBV11-1,.,CASSLADTDTQYF
TRBJ1-2,.,TRBV27,.,CASSLAPHYGYTF
TRBJ1-1,.,TRBV12-3/TRBV12-4,.,CASITSRVGMNTEAFF
TRBJ2-3,TRBD2,TRBV6-1,few,CASRGTSAGTDTQYF
TRBJ2-2,.,TRBV7-2,few,CASSPGVFGTGELFF
TRBJ1-1,.,TRBV3-1,few,CASSHSGRALEAFF
TRBJ2-2,.,TRBV4-1,.,CASSASLPTNTGELFF
TRBJ2-7,.,TRBV6-1,few,CASSQPHGQTYEQYF
TRBJ2-2,.,TRBV12-3/TRBV12-4,.,CASSPRPTGELFF
TRBJ2-1,.,TRBV12-3/TRBV12-4,few,CASSLVPGGGEQFF
TRBJ2-6,.,TRBV6-1,.,CASSWGWSGANVLTF
TRBJ1-2,.,TRBV29-1,few,CSVGGTSGGYGYTF
TRBJ2-7,.,TRBV5-5,few,CASRWDRATYEQYF
TRBJ2-1,.,TRBV7-7,.,CASSSGPFPNEQFF
TRBJ2-1,TRBD2,TRBV4-1,few,CASSQVGTSAYNEQFF
TRBJ1-5,TRBD1,TRBV6-1,few,CASSPGGPYNQPQHF
TRBJ2-3,.,TRBV10-3,few,CAISEGRRTDTQYF
TRBJ2-7,.,TRBV6-5,few,CASSYKQDPSYEQYF
TRBJ2-7,TRBD2,TRBV29-1,.,CSVLTGLANYEQYF
TRBJ1-5,.,TRBV12-3/TRBV12-4,few,CASSLGGARSNQPQHF
TRBJ2-1,.,TRBV20-1,few,CSARERGYNEQFF
TRBJ2-1,.,TRBV27,.,CASSFGLGRKFF
TRBJ2-2,.,TRBV10-3,.,CAISRGSLNTGELFF
TRBJ2-7,.,TRBV28,few,CASSLLRGLDYYEQYF
TRBJ2-6,.,TRBV7-9,.,CASRWGVGSGANVLTF
TRBJ1-1,.,TRBV11-2,few,CASSLDVPMNTEAFF
TRBJ2-2,TRBD1,TRBV5-1,.,CASRMTGSDAGELFF